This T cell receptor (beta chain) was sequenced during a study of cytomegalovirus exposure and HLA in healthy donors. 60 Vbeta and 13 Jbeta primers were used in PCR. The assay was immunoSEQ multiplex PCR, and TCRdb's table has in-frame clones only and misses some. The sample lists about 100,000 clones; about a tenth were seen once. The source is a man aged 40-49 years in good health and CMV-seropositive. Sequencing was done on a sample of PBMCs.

The chain's CDR3 is CASSLRGTGENQPQHF. In DNA, the CDR3 is TGTGCCAGTAGTCTTCGGGGGACAGGGGAAAATCAGCCCCAGCATTTT. The gene calls are TRBV19 and TRBJ1-5, with 10 bases fitting TRBD1. The CDR3 spans 16 residues. Germline CDR1 reads LNHDA; CDR2 reads SQIVND (reference sequence). V gave up 5 bases and J gave up 4 bases; unmatched junction bases: 8.